Listed below are T cell receptor beta chains from one sample, sequenced in a study of response to subunit inactivated influenza vaccine. TCRdb independently ran MiXCR on the RT-PCR reads; one entry per CDR3 protein. Among roughly 700,000 distinct CDR3 sequences listed, 14% were seen once. The specimen was PBMCs from blood, collected 14 days before vaccination. The receptors shown here come from a man aged 50 to 59 who received an inactivated influenza vaccine. Both conserved end residues are part of each CDR3. D genes are given only for firm matches. Not every row has a clone size; where given, it reads once, few, many or a size class.

len: 16; abundance: -; v_gene: TRBV5-1; j_gene: TRBJ2-1; d_gene: -; CDR3nt: TGCGCCAGCAGCTTGGCATCCGGAAACAAGGGAGATGAGCAGTTCTTC; CDR3aa: CASSLASGNKGDEQFF
len: 12; abundance: -; v_gene: TRBV10-3; j_gene: TRBJ1-2; d_gene: TRBD1; CDR3nt: TGTGCCATTAAACAGGGGACCTATGGCTACACCTTC; CDR3aa: CAIKQGTYGYTF
len: 15; abundance: -; v_gene: TRBV6-2/TRBV6-3; j_gene: TRBJ1-1; d_gene: -; CDR3nt: TGTGCCAGCAGACCCACAGGGATCCTGGTCACTGAAGCTTTCTTT; CDR3aa: CASRPTGILVTEAFF
len: 15; abundance: many; v_gene: TRBV4-2; j_gene: TRBJ2-1; d_gene: -; CDR3nt: TGTGCCAGCAGCCAACGCCTGGGGGATTACAATGAGCAGTTCTTC; CDR3aa: CASSQRLGDYNEQFF
len: 14; abundance: few; v_gene: TRBV20-1; j_gene: TRBJ2-3; d_gene: TRBD1; CDR3nt: TGCAGTATCCTCCGGCGACAGGGATCAGATACGCAGTATTTT; CDR3aa: CSILRRQGSDTQYF
len: 14; abundance: few; v_gene: TRBV4-3; j_gene: TRBJ1-2; d_gene: TRBD1; CDR3nt: TGCGCCAGCAGCCAAAATACAGGGGGTATTGGCTACACCTTC; CDR3aa: CASSQNTGGIGYTF
len: 15; abundance: -; v_gene: TRBV27; j_gene: TRBJ2-1; d_gene: TRBD2; CDR3nt: TGTGCCAGCAGTTTCCAGGGACTAGCGGGGGATGAGCAGTTCTTC; CDR3aa: CASSFQGLAGDEQFF
len: 16; abundance: many; v_gene: TRBV12-3/TRBV12-4; j_gene: TRBJ2-3; d_gene: -; CDR3nt: TGTGCCAGCAGTTTAGCGGGACTGATGGGCGACGATACGCAGTATTTT; CDR3aa: CASSLAGLMGDDTQYF
len: 18; abundance: few; v_gene: TRBV10-2; j_gene: TRBJ2-7; d_gene: -; CDR3nt: TGCGCCAGCAGTGAGTCAAAAATCGGACAGCGCAATTCCTACGAGCAGTACTTC; CDR3aa: CASSESKIGQRNSYEQYF
len: 15; abundance: few; v_gene: TRBV4-2; j_gene: TRBJ2-5; d_gene: -; CDR3nt: TGTGCCAGCAGCCAAGATGCGGGACATCGAGAGACCCAGTACTTC; CDR3aa: CASSQDAGHRETQYF
len: 15; abundance: -; v_gene: TRBV7-9; j_gene: TRBJ1-2; d_gene: TRBD1; CDR3nt: TGTGCCAGCAGCGAATCCGGGACAGGGGGCGATGGCTACACCTTC; CDR3aa: CASSESGTGGDGYTF
len: 11; abundance: -; v_gene: TRBV20-1; j_gene: TRBJ1-1; d_gene: -; CDR3nt: TGCAGTGCTAGGGATGGAGCTGAAGCTTTCTTT; CDR3aa: CSARDGAEAFF
len: 13; abundance: -; v_gene: TRBV20-1; j_gene: TRBJ2-1; d_gene: TRBD2; CDR3nt: TGCAGTGCTACAACTAGCGGCTACAATGAGCAGTTCTTC; CDR3aa: CSATTSGYNEQFF
len: 14; abundance: -; v_gene: TRBV29-1; j_gene: TRBJ2-3; d_gene: -; CDR3nt: TGCAGCGTTGATGGGCATGCTAGCACAGATACGCAGTATTTT; CDR3aa: CSVDGHASTDTQYF
len: 15; abundance: many; v_gene: TRBV7-9; j_gene: TRBJ2-1; d_gene: -; CDR3nt: TGTGCCAGCAGCCCCTCTAGGATCTCCTACAATGAGCAGTTCTTC; CDR3aa: CASSPSRISYNEQFF
len: 15; abundance: few; v_gene: TRBV9; j_gene: TRBJ2-7; d_gene: TRBD2; CDR3nt: TGTGCCAGCAGCGTAAGCGGGAGAGAAGTTGGGGAGCAGTACTTC; CDR3aa: CASSVSGREVGEQYF
len: 14; abundance: -; v_gene: TRBV15; j_gene: TRBJ1-2; d_gene: -; CDR3nt: TGTGCCACCAGCAGAGATCCACAGGGAGGTGGCTACACCTTC; CDR3aa: CATSRDPQGGGYTF
len: 18; abundance: few; v_gene: TRBV11-2; j_gene: TRBJ2-5; d_gene: -; CDR3nt: TGTGCCAGCAGCTTAGATCTATCCCAGGGTGGAGATCGAGAGACCCAGTACTTC; CDR3aa: CASSLDLSQGGDRETQYF
len: 15; abundance: few; v_gene: TRBV7-2; j_gene: TRBJ2-1; d_gene: TRBD1; CDR3nt: TGTGCCAGCAGCAAGGACAGGGGGCGCTTCAATGAGCAGTTCTTC; CDR3aa: CASSKDRGRFNEQFF
len: 18; abundance: -; v_gene: TRBV3-1; j_gene: TRBJ2-3; d_gene: -; CDR3nt: TGTGCCAGCAGCCCCGAGGGGGACTTCACCACCGGCACAGATACGCAGTATTTT; CDR3aa: CASSPEGDFTTGTDTQYF
len: 13; abundance: few; v_gene: TRBV10-3; j_gene: TRBJ2-4; d_gene: -; CDR3nt: TGTGCCATCAGTGAGGGAGCCAAAAACATTCAGTACTTC; CDR3aa: CAISEGAKNIQYF
len: 17; abundance: few; v_gene: TRBV9; j_gene: TRBJ2-2; d_gene: TRBD2; CDR3nt: TGTGCCAGCAGCTTGGCTTCACTAGCGGGGTCCACCGGGGAGCTGTTTTTT; CDR3aa: CASSLASLAGSTGELFF
len: 13; abundance: -; v_gene: TRBV4-2; j_gene: TRBJ1-5; d_gene: -; CDR3nt: TGTGCCAGCAGCCAAGAGTCCGGACAGCCCCAGCATTTT; CDR3aa: CASSQESGQPQHF
len: 15; abundance: many; v_gene: TRBV6-5; j_gene: TRBJ1-3; d_gene: TRBD1; CDR3nt: TGTGCCAGCAGTTACTCGACAGGGGCTGGAAACACCATATATTTT; CDR3aa: CASSYSTGAGNTIYF
len: 15; abundance: -; v_gene: TRBV5-1; j_gene: TRBJ2-1; d_gene: TRBD2; CDR3nt: TGCGCCAGCAGCCCAATAGCGGGAGGAGGGGATGAGCAGTTCTTC; CDR3aa: CASSPIAGGGDEQFF
len: 13; abundance: few; v_gene: TRBV20-1; j_gene: TRBJ2-2; d_gene: -; CDR3nt: TGCAGTGTACAGGGAACGAACACCGGGGAGCTGTTTTTT; CDR3aa: CSVQGTNTGELFF
len: 14; abundance: few; v_gene: TRBV5-1; j_gene: TRBJ1-6; d_gene: -; CDR3nt: TGCGCCAGCAGCTTGACGGGGGAACATTCACCCCTCCACTTT; CDR3aa: CASSLTGEHSPLHF
len: 12; abundance: -; v_gene: TRBV2; j_gene: TRBJ2-5; d_gene: -; CDR3nt: TGTGCCAGCCTGAATTTTCAAGAGACCCAGTACTTC; CDR3aa: CASLNFQETQYF
len: 18; abundance: -; v_gene: TRBV6-5; j_gene: TRBJ2-4; d_gene: TRBD2; CDR3nt: TGTGCCAGCAGTTACTCCACTAGCGGGGGGGCTTCCAAAAACATTCAGTACTTC; CDR3aa: CASSYSTSGGASKNIQYF
len: 15; abundance: -; v_gene: TRBV7-8; j_gene: TRBJ2-5; d_gene: -; CDR3nt: TGTGCCAGCAGCTTACAAACGTTCGTTCCAGAGACCCAGTACTTC; CDR3aa: CASSLQTFVPETQYF
len: 14; abundance: -; v_gene: TRBV3-1; j_gene: TRBJ2-2; d_gene: -; CDR3nt: TGTGCCAGCAGTCAATACGCGAACACCGGGGAGCTGTTTTTT; CDR3aa: CASSQYANTGELFF